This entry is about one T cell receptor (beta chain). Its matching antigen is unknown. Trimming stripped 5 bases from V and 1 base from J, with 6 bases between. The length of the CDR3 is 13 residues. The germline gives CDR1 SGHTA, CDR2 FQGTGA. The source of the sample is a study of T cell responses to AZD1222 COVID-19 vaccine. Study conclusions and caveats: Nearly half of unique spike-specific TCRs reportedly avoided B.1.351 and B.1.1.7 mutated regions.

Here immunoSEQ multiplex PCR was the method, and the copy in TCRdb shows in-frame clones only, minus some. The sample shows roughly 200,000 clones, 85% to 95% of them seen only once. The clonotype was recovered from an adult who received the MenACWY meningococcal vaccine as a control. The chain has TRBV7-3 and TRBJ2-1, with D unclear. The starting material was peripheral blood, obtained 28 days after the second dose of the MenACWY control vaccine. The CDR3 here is CASSPGSYNEQFF. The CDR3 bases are TGTGCCAGCAGCCCTGGTTCCTACAATGAGCAGTTCTTC. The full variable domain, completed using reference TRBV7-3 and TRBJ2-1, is GAGVSQTPSNKVTEKGKYVELRCDPISGHTALYWYRQSLGQGPEFLIYFQGTGAADDSGLPNDRFFAVRPEGSVSTLKIQRTERGDSAVYLCASSPGSYNEQFFGPGTRLTVL.